This TCR beta chain comes out of a study of T cells in Graves' hyperthyroidism and ophthalmopathy. Overall study results and limits: Stable hyperthyroidism was told apart from ophthalmopathy by a model built on 13 V-J features. Most expanded thyroid clonotypes above 0.001 recurred in blood.

Amplification of TCR beta CDR3 regions was performed using RNA transcripts as template. A first-round RT-PCR of the TCR CDR3 used the HTBI primer set. From the multiplex PCR reads, TCRdb called clonotypes with MiXCR, one entry per CDR3 protein. The sample has roughly 600,000 distinct CDR3 sequences; roughly 15% are singletons. This clonotype was observed a handful of times. What it binds is not known. V lost 0 bases to trimming and J lost 1 base; unmatched junction nucleotides: 10. Germline values: CDR1 KGHSH, CDR2 LQKENI. The CDR3 consists of 19 residues. Sequencing used blood. The clonotype was recovered from a woman aged 45 to 65 with Graves' ophthalmopathy. The rearrangement uses TRBV18 and TRBJ2-4, with 9 bases fitting TRBD1. The CDR3 spells CASSPPMRQGDLAKNIQYF. CDR3 bases: TGTGCCAGCTCACCACCGATGAGACAGGGGGATTTGGCCAAAAACATTCAGTACTTC. Drawing the rest from reference TRBV18 and TRBJ2-4, the complete variable domain is NAGVMQNPRHLVRRRGQEARLRCSPMKGHSHVYWYRQLPEEGLKFMVYLQKENIIDESGMPKERFSAEFPKEGPSILRIQQVVRGDSAAYFCASSPPMRQGDLAKNIQYFGAGTRLSVL.